These T cell receptor beta chains were read from a single sample in a study of early T cells in non-severe SARS-CoV-2 infection. TCRdb called the 5' RACE reads again in MiXCR, with one record for every CDR3 protein. The profile covers 32,000 or so distinct CDR3 sequences, with about 4.7% appearing a single time and roughly 14% taken by the ten largest. Sequences were obtained from whole blood. The receptors shown here come from an adult who was a healthcare worker with PCR-confirmed SARS-CoV-2 infection or an uninfected control (not recorded which). The CDR3 runs from the conserved cysteine through the conserved F or W. The D gene is left open where the match is weak. Size is stated for part of the rows, as once, few or many counts, or as a class when the clone is expanded.

size: many
D: .
V: TRBV29-1
J: TRBJ1-2
CDR3: CSARDVGLRF
DNA: TGCAGCGCTCGAGACGTGGGCCTAAGATTC

size: many
D: .
V: TRBV28
J: TRBJ2-1
CDR3: CASSSHGLRGRYNEQFF
DNA: TGTGCCAGCAGTTCACATGGCCTCCGGGGGCGCTACAATGAGCAGTTCTTC

size: .
D: TRBD2
V: TRBV28
J: TRBJ2-5
CDR3: CASRERGVPQETQYF
DNA: TGTGCCAGCAGGGAGCGGGGGGTACCACAAGAGACCCAGTACTTC

size: .
D: TRBD1
V: TRBV28
J: TRBJ2-7
CDR3: CASSRTGHYEQYF
DNA: TGTGCCAGCAGCAGGACAGGGCACTACGAGCAGTACTTC

size: few
D: .
V: TRBV18
J: TRBJ1-1
CDR3: CASSPTPGQVNTEAFF
DNA: TGTGCCAGCTCACCCACTCCAGGGCAGGTGAACACTGAAGCTTTCTTT

size: .
D: .
V: TRBV3-1
J: TRBJ1-4
CDR3: CASSQLNEKLFF
DNA: TGTGCCAGCAGCCAACTTAATGAAAAACTGTTTTTT

size: few
D: .
V: TRBV7-2
J: TRBJ1-5
CDR3: CASSLNTINQPQHF
DNA: TGTGCCAGCAGTTTAAATACAATCAATCAGCCCCAGCATTTT

size: .
D: .
V: TRBV7-4
J: TRBJ2-3
CDR3: CASSLSEDRSADTQYF
DNA: TGTGCCAGCAGCTTGTCCGAGGACCGCAGTGCAGATACGCAGTATTTT

size: many
D: TRBD1
V: TRBV10-3
J: TRBJ1-4
CDR3: CAISESRQGKEKLFF
DNA: TGTGCCATCAGTGAGTCGAGACAGGGGAAGGAAAAACTGTTTTTT

size: .
D: .
V: TRBV21-1
J: TRBJ2-7
CDR3: CASSPRDPTYEQYF
DNA: TGTGCCAGCAGCCCCCGGGACCCGACGTACGAGCAGTACTTC

size: .
D: .
V: TRBV5-1
J: TRBJ2-4
CDR3: CASSLSGAKNIQYF
DNA: TGCGCCAGCAGCTTGTCAGGGGCCAAAAACATTCAGTACTTC

size: many
D: .
V: TRBV12-2
J: TRBJ1-2
CDR3: CASRLGTAFYGYTF
DNA: TGTGCAAGTCGCTTAGGGACAGCCTTCTATGGCTACACCTTC

size: many
D: TRBD1
V: TRBV4-2
J: TRBJ2-1
CDR3: CASSQDGQGAYNEQFF
DNA: TGTGCCAGCAGCCAAGATGGGCAGGGGGCCTACAATGAGCAGTTCTTC

size: many
D: .
V: TRBV5-1
J: TRBJ2-3
CDR3: CASTPGAGSTDTQYF
DNA: TGCGCCAGCACCCCAGGGGCGGGGAGCACAGATACGCAGTATTTT

size: many
D: TRBD2
V: TRBV11-2
J: TRBJ2-5
CDR3: CASSRSGGQETQYF
DNA: TGTGCCAGCAGCCGTAGCGGGGGGCAAGAGACCCAGTACTTC

size: many
D: .
V: TRBV7-3
J: TRBJ1-6
CDR3: CASSLAINSPLHF
DNA: TGTGCCAGCAGCTTGGCGATAAATTCACCCCTCCACTTT

size: many
D: TRBD1
V: TRBV4-1
J: TRBJ1-1
CDR3: CASSQDLGTERRRYTEAFF
DNA: TGCGCCAGCAGCCAAGATCTAGGGACAGAACGGAGAAGGTACACTGAAGCTTTCTTT

size: many
D: TRBD2
V: TRBV7-2
J: TRBJ2-3
CDR3: CASTVTGAGVDTQYF
DNA: TGTGCCAGCACAGTTACTGGAGCGGGGGTCGATACGCAGTATTTT

size: many
D: TRBD2
V: TRBV7-2
J: TRBJ2-7
CDR3: CASRLSGGDTYEQYF
DNA: TGTGCCAGCAGGTTAAGCGGGGGTGATACCTACGAGCAGTACTTC

size: many
D: .
V: TRBV10-3
J: TRBJ1-2
CDR3: CAISVFEIGKGYTF
DNA: TGTGCCATCAGTGTTTTCGAGATTGGTAAGGGCTACACCTTC

size: .
D: TRBD1
V: TRBV5-6
J: TRBJ2-7
CDR3: CVSTKDRFYEQYF
DNA: TGTGTCAGCACCAAGGACAGGTTTTACGAGCAGTACTTC

size: many
D: TRBD1
V: TRBV5-1
J: TRBJ1-2
CDR3: CASSLDRGDGYTF
DNA: TGCGCCAGCAGCTTGGACAGGGGTGATGGCTACACCTTC

size: .
D: .
V: TRBV19
J: TRBJ2-7
CDR3: CASNLRRGHEQYF
DNA: TGTGCCAGTAATCTCCGGAGGGGGCACGAGCAGTACTTC

size: few
D: .
V: TRBV7-8
J: TRBJ2-4
CDR3: CASSSQELAKNIQYF
DNA: TGTGCCAGCAGTTCCCAGGAGTTAGCCAAAAACATTCAGTACTTC

size: few
D: .
V: TRBV10-3
J: TRBJ2-5
CDR3: CAISEGQSHQETQYF
DNA: TGTGCCATCAGTGAAGGGCAAAGCCATCAAGAGACCCAGTACTTC

size: many
D: .
V: TRBV10-3
J: TRBJ1-1
CDR3: CAATDTTRTEAFF
DNA: TGTGCCGCCACCGACACGACGCGGACTGAAGCTTTCTTT

size: many
D: .
V: TRBV5-1
J: TRBJ2-6
CDR3: CASGPGTGANVLTF
DNA: TGCGCCAGCGGACCAGGGACAGGGGCCAACGTCCTGACTTTC

size: .
D: .
V: TRBV3-1
J: TRBJ2-3
CDR3: CASSFRTDTQYF
DNA: TGTGCCAGCAGCTTCCGCACAGATACGCAGTATTTT

size: .
D: .
V: TRBV11-2
J: TRBJ2-5
CDR3: CASSLDPSQETQYF
DNA: TGTGCCAGCAGCTTAGATCCCTCCCAGGAGACCCAGTACTTC

size: many
D: TRBD1
V: TRBV20-1
J: TRBJ1-1
CDR3: CSSKTGLTEAFF
DNA: TGCAGTTCTAAGACAGGGTTGACTGAAGCTTTCTTT

size: many
D: .
V: TRBV7-9
J: TRBJ1-4
CDR3: CATSRQLGEKLFF
DNA: TGTGCCACCTCCCGACAGTTAGGTGAAAAACTGTTTTTT

size: .
D: .
V: TRBV25-1
J: TRBJ2-3
CDR3: CASSPRTLTSTDTQYF
DNA: TGTGCCAGCAGCCCTAGGACACTTACTTCCACAGATACGCAGTATTTT

size: few
D: .
V: TRBV15
J: TRBJ2-5
CDR3: CATQGPVYQETQYF
DNA: TGTGCCACCCAAGGACCCGTGTACCAAGAGACCCAGTACTTC

size: .
D: .
V: TRBV15
J: TRBJ2-2
CDR3: CATSFDRNSGELFF
DNA: TGTGCCACCAGCTTTGATAGGAACTCCGGGGAGCTGTTTTTT

size: .
D: .
V: TRBV7-9
J: TRBJ1-2
CDR3: CASSLYSGAEYGYTF
DNA: TGTGCCAGCAGCTTATATTCAGGGGCGGAATATGGCTACACCTTC

size: many
D: TRBD2
V: TRBV6-6
J: TRBJ2-5
CDR3: CASSSSGGRQETQYF
DNA: TGTGCCAGCAGTAGTAGCGGGGGAAGGCAAGAGACCCAGTACTTC

size: many
D: TRBD1
V: TRBV7-9
J: TRBJ2-7
CDR3: CASSHTGALRSEQYF
DNA: TGTGCCAGCAGCCATACAGGGGCCCTCCGGTCCGAGCAGTACTTC

size: .
D: .
V: TRBV28
J: TRBJ1-1
CDR3: CASSLGGIVNTEAFF
DNA: TGTGCCAGCAGTTTAGGCGGAATTGTGAACACTGAAGCTTTCTTT

size: few
D: TRBD1
V: TRBV7-8
J: TRBJ2-2
CDR3: CASSAQPGQANTGELFF
DNA: TGTGCCAGCAGCGCACAACCGGGACAGGCGAACACCGGGGAGCTGTTTTTT

size: few
D: .
V: TRBV12-3/TRBV12-4
J: TRBJ1-6
CDR3: CASTSGTSNSPLHF
DNA: TGTGCCAGCACCTCCGGGACATCGAATTCACCCCTCCACTTT

size: .
D: .
V: TRBV6-5
J: TRBJ2-3
CDR3: CASSLTGLGGTQYF
DNA: TGTGCCAGCAGTCTCACCGGGTTGGGCGGGACGCAGTATTTT

size: .
D: .
V: TRBV10-3
J: TRBJ2-5
CDR3: CAIRGSETQYF
DNA: TGTGCCATCAGGGGAAGCGAGACCCAGTACTTC

size: few
D: TRBD2
V: TRBV19
J: TRBJ2-1
CDR3: CASSIQLAGFYEQFF
DNA: TGTGCCAGTAGTATTCAACTAGCGGGGTTCTATGAGCAGTTCTTC

size: .
D: TRBD1
V: TRBV11-3
J: TRBJ2-1
CDR3: CASSPHRGNEQFF
DNA: TGTGCCAGCAGCCCACACAGGGGCAATGAGCAGTTCTTC

size: few
D: .
V: TRBV14
J: TRBJ2-3
CDR3: CASSQVSDTQYF
DNA: TGTGCCAGCAGCCAAGTTTCAGATACGCAGTATTTT

size: .
D: .
V: TRBV12-3/TRBV12-4
J: TRBJ1-1
CDR3: CASSLAVRAEAFF
DNA: TGTGCCAGCAGTTTGGCGGTCCGGGCTGAAGCTTTCTTT

size: few
D: .
V: TRBV9
J: TRBJ2-5
CDR3: CASSPGPALQTQYF
DNA: TGTGCCAGCAGCCCGGGACCGGCGCTTCAGACCCAGTACTTC

size: many
D: .
V: TRBV2
J: TRBJ2-3
CDR3: CASRILLTERTQYF
DNA: TGTGCCAGCAGGATCCTACTTACGGAGCGTACGCAGTATTTT

size: many
D: TRBD1
V: TRBV5-1
J: TRBJ2-2
CDR3: CASSLDPQGSTGELFF
DNA: TGCGCCAGCAGCTTGGATCCACAGGGGAGTACCGGGGAGCTGTTTTTT

size: many
D: .
V: TRBV5-6
J: TRBJ1-2
CDR3: CASSLVGTGYTF
DNA: TGTGCCAGCAGCTTGGTAGGGACTGGCTACACCTTC

size: few
D: TRBD2
V: TRBV10-3
J: TRBJ2-5
CDR3: CAISEQGGGTQYF
DNA: TGTGCCATCAGTGAGCAGGGCGGGGGGACCCAGTACTTC

size: many
D: TRBD1
V: TRBV7-6
J: TRBJ2-1
CDR3: CASSLTGVANEQFF
DNA: TGTGCCAGCAGCTTAACAGGGGTGGCCAATGAGCAGTTCTTC

size: .
D: TRBD1
V: TRBV5-5
J: TRBJ2-7
CDR3: CASSSWTGGYVREQYF
DNA: TGTGCCAGCAGCTCGTGGACAGGGGGTTATGTTCGCGAGCAGTACTTC

size: .
D: .
V: TRBV5-4
J: TRBJ2-5
CDR3: CASSFPGLETQYF
DNA: TGTGCCAGCAGCTTTCCGGGGTTGGAGACCCAGTACTTC

size: many
D: TRBD1
V: TRBV20-1
J: TRBJ1-4
CDR3: CSARARGTGDEKLFF
DNA: TGCAGTGCTAGAGCCAGGGGGACAGGGGATGAAAAACTGTTTTTT